What follows is one T cell receptor beta chain and its context. Its antigen is still unknown. V lost 5 bases to trimming and J lost 5 bases, with 12 bases between them. Germline assignment: CDR1 SGHTA and CDR2 FQGNSA. The CDR3 extends over 13 amino acids. The record originates from a study of cytomegalovirus exposure and HLA in healthy donors. Study-wide context: HLA-typed donors contributed 65 million to 95 million unique TCRs, which were held in an early data release.

Points from the study as a whole: Reportedly, diagnosis of cytomegalovirus status by the classifier showed high specificity and sensitivity.

Both 60 Vbeta primers and 13 Jbeta primers went into the PCR. Produced via immunoSEQ multiplex PCR; TCRdb's table is partial and in-frame only. Here the sample spans roughly 190,000 clones, 81% being singletons. Sequenced input: PBMCs. The V gene is TRBV7-2, the J gene TRBJ2-5, with D unresolved. This receptor was obtained from a man in his late teens or twenties in good health and CMV-seronegative. Written as DNA, the CDR3 is TGTGCCAGCAGCCGGGTACGGTATGAGACCCAGTACTTC. It codes for CASSRVRYETQYF. Filled out from reference TRBV7-2 and TRBJ2-5, the complete variable domain reads GAGVSQSPSNKVTEKGKDVELRCDPISGHTALYWYRQSLGQGLEFLIYFQGNSAPDKSGLPSDRFSAERTGGSVSTLTIQRTQQEDSAVYLCASSRVRYETQYFGPGTRLLVL.